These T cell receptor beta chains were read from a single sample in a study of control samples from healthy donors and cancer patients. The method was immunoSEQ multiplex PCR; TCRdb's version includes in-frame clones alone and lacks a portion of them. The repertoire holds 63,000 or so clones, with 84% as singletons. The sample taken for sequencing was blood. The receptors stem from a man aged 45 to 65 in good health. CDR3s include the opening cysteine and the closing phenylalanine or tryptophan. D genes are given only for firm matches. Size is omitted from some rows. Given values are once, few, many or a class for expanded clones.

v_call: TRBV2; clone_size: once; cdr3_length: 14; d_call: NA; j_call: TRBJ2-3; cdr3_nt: TGTGCCAGCAGTGCGCGGCTAGGGTTGAATACGCAGTATTTT; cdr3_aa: CASSARLGLNTQYF
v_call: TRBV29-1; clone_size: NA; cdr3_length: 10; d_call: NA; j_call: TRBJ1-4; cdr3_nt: TGCAGCGTTTATAATGAAAAACTGTTTTTT; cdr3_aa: CSVYNEKLFF
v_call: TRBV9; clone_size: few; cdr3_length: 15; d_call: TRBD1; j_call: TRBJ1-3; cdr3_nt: TGTGCCAGCAGTTCCGGGACAGGGGGCGGAAACACCATATATTTT; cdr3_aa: CASSSGTGGGNTIYF
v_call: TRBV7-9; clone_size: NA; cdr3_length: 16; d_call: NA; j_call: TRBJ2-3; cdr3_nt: TGTGCCAGCAGCCCTCTAGCGACAGCCCCCACAGATACGCAGTATTTT; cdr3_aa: CASSPLATAPTDTQYF
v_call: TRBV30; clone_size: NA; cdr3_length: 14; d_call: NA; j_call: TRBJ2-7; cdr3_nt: TGTGCCTGGACTAGACAGGGAGGTTTGGGCGAGCAGTACTTC; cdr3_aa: CAWTRQGGLGEQYF
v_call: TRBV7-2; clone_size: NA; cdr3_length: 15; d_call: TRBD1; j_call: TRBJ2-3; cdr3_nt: TGTGCCAGCAGCTCGGACAGGGGGCGGACAGATACGCAGTATTTT; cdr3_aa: CASSSDRGRTDTQYF
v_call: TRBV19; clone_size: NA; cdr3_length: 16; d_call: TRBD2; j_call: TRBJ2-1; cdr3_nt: TGTGCCAGTAGTATAGTGGCGGGAGGGCTTTACAATGAGCAGTTCTTC; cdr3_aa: CASSIVAGGLYNEQFF
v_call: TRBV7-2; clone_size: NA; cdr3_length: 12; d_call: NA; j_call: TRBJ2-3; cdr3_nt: TGTGCCAGCAGCTCCAAGCGGACTACGCAGTATTTT; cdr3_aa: CASSSKRTTQYF
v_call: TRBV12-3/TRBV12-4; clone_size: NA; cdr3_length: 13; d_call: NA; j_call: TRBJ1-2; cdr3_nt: TGTGCCAGCAGTTTACAGGAGGGGCAGGGCTACACCTTC; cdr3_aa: CASSLQEGQGYTF
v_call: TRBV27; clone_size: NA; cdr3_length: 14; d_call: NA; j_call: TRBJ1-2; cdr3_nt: TGTGCCAGCAGTTCGGACTGGGCCGACTATGGCTACACCTTC; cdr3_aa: CASSSDWADYGYTF
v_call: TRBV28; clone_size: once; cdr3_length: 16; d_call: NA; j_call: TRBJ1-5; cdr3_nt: TGTGCCAGCCGAAACCCGCTGACAGGCCTCAATCAGCCCCAGCATTTT; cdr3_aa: CASRNPLTGLNQPQHF
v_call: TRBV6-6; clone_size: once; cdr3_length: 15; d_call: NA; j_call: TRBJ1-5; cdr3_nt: TGTGCCAGCAGTTACTTGAGACAGGGCAATCAGCCCCAGCATTTT; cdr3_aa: CASSYLRQGNQPQHF
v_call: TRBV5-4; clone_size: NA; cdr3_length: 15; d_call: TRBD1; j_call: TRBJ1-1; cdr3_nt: TGTGCCAGCAGCGGCGAAGGGACAGCCAACACTGAAGCTTTCTTT; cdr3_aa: CASSGEGTANTEAFF
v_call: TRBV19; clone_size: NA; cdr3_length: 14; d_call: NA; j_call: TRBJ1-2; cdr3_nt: TGTGCCAGTAGTATAGCGGCAGGGCACTATGGCTACACCTTC; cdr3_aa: CASSIAAGHYGYTF
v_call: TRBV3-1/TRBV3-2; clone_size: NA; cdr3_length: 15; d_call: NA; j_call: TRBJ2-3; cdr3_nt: TGTGCCAGCAGCCAAGATCGACTAGGGGGGGATACGCAGTATTTT; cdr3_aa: CASSQDRLGGDTQYF
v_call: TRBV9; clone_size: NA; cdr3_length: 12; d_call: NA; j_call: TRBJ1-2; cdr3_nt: TGTGCCAGCAGCCCCTCCGTTTATGGCTACACCTTC; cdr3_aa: CASSPSVYGYTF
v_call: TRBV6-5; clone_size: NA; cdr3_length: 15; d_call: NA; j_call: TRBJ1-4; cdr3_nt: TGTGCCAGCACCCCCCCCGGGGGGCTCGGTGAAAAACTGTTTTTT; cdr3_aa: CASTPPGGLGEKLFF
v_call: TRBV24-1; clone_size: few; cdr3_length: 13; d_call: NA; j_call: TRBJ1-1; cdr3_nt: TGTGCCACCAGTGACCCTTTAGAGACTGAAGCTTTCTTT; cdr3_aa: CATSDPLETEAFF
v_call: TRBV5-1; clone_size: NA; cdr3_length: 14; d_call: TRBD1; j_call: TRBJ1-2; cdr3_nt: TGCGCCAGCAGCCAGACGCAGACAGGGAATGGCTACACCTTC; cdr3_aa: CASSQTQTGNGYTF
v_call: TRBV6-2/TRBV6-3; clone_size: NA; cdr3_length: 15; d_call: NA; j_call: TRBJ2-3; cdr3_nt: TGTGCCAGCAGTCCCTTGGCTAGAAGCACAGATACGCAGTATTTT; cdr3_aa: CASSPLARSTDTQYF
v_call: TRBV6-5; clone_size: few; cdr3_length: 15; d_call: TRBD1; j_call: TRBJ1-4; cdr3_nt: TGTGCCAGCAGTCTCAGGGGGGCGGGCTGGGAGAAACTGTTTTTT; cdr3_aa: CASSLRGAGWEKLFF
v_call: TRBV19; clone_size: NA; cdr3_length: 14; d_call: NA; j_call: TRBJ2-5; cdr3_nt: TGTGCCACCAGGCCGGACAGACTTAGAGAGACCCAGTACTTC; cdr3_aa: CATRPDRLRETQYF